The present T cell receptor beta chain was sequenced within a study of blood T cell repertoires in COVID-19. About the study: T cells, B-cell-depleted T cells, or PBMCs provided the cDNA or gDNA that served as material.

Original processing notes: By means of reference gene primer amplification, nucleated cell counts were estimated. Data came from immunoSEQ multiplex PCR; TCRdb stores just in-frame clones and leaves some out. Clone size and the V and J calls come from that table; the DNA yielded D and trimming. Among a few hundred thousand clones, more than 65% were seen once, and the ten largest hold about 3.9%. Trimming at V came to 5 bases and at J to 2 bases, leaving 3 bases not matched to a gene. Germline CDR1 SEHNR, CDR2 FQNEAQ (reference sequence). The length of the CDR3 is 14 residues. The chain combines TRBV7-9 with TRBJ2-7, with 10 bases aligning to TRBD1. The receptor's source is an elderly woman with acute or convalescent COVID-19. Sequencing input: peripheral blood. CDR3 sequence reads: CASSPGQGAYEQYF. The CDR3 DNA follows: TGTGCCAGCAGCCCCGGACAGGGGGCCTACGAGCAGTACTTC.